Listed below are T cell receptor beta chains from one sample, sequenced in a study of post-analysis software for immune sequencing data. TCRdb reanalysed the PCR reads using MiXCR and keeps one entry per CDR3 protein. The table lists about 540,000 distinct CDR3 sequences, 34% of them singletons. Material for sequencing was blood. The receptor set was obtained from a girl aged 2-17 years with multiple sclerosis. Both conserved end residues are part of each CDR3. The order of the fields is J gene, clone size, D gene, V gene, CDR3 DNA, CDR3 protein. A D gene is named only where the DNA matches it firmly. Rows give clone size only sometimes, using once, few, many, or a class for an expanded clone.

J: TRBJ2-1; size: .; D: .; V: TRBV5-5; DNA: TGTGCCAGCAGCTTCGGGGGCGGTGAGCAGTTCTTC; CDR3: CASSFGGGEQFF
J: TRBJ1-5; size: .; D: .; V: TRBV27; DNA: TGTGCCAACAGGCGACAGCTTGGGGGCAGTCAGCCCCAGCATTTT; CDR3: CANRRQLGGSQPQHF
J: TRBJ2-1; size: many; D: TRBD2; V: TRBV28; DNA: TGTGCCAGCAGCCCTGGGACTAGCGGGGGGCCGCAGTTCTTC; CDR3: CASSPGTSGGPQFF
J: TRBJ1-1; size: few; D: .; V: TRBV5-4; DNA: TGTGCCAGCAGCCCCGACAGTAACACTGAAGCTTTCTTT; CDR3: CASSPDSNTEAFF
J: TRBJ2-3; size: few; D: .; V: TRBV20-1; DNA: TGCAGTGCCAGGTCACTAGTAGCAGATACGCAGTATTTT; CDR3: CSARSLVADTQYF
J: TRBJ2-3; size: .; D: .; V: TRBV6-1; DNA: TGTGCCAGCAGTGCCCCCGGGCCCACGCAGTATTTT; CDR3: CASSAPGPTQYF
J: TRBJ2-5; size: .; D: .; V: TRBV19; DNA: TGTGCCAGTAATAGCCCGGAGGAGATCCAGTACTTC; CDR3: CASNSPEEIQYF
J: TRBJ2-1; size: .; D: TRBD2; V: TRBV10-3; DNA: TGTGCCGTCCTAAATCCCGGGACTAGCGGGGTAAATGAGCAGTTCTTC; CDR3: CAVLNPGTSGVNEQFF
J: TRBJ2-5; size: few; D: TRBD2; V: TRBV4-2; DNA: TGTGCCAGCAGCCAAGGGACTAGCGGGGGGGTAGAGACCCAGTACTTC; CDR3: CASSQGTSGGVETQYF
J: TRBJ2-3; size: few; D: .; V: TRBV5-1; DNA: TGCGCCAGCAGCTTGGCCCTAGCAGATACGCAGTATTTT; CDR3: CASSLALADTQYF
J: TRBJ2-7; size: few; D: TRBD2; V: TRBV4-1; DNA: TGCGCCAGCAGCCAAGGGCTAGCGGGGTTGGGGGACGAGCAGTACTTC; CDR3: CASSQGLAGLGDEQYF
J: TRBJ2-5; size: few; D: TRBD2; V: TRBV7-9; DNA: TGTGCCAGCAGCTCCCCGGGACTAGCGGGGCAAGAGACCCAGTACTTC; CDR3: CASSSPGLAGQETQYF
J: TRBJ2-1; size: many; D: TRBD1; V: TRBV5-1; DNA: TGCGCCAGCAGCTTGACAGGACAGGGTTACAATGAGCAGTTCTTC; CDR3: CASSLTGQGYNEQFF
J: TRBJ2-7; size: .; D: .; V: TRBV6-5; DNA: TGTGCCAGCAGTCGGGGCGAAGCCCCCGGTGGGCAGTACTTC; CDR3: CASSRGEAPGGQYF
J: TRBJ2-1; size: .; D: .; V: TRBV5-1; DNA: TGCGCCAGCAGCTTGGCCACCTCCTACAATGAGCAGTTCTTC; CDR3: CASSLATSYNEQFF
J: TRBJ2-2; size: .; D: .; V: TRBV5-1; DNA: TGCGCCAGCAGCGATGCCAGGGCTGGTGACACCGGGGAGCTGTTTTTT; CDR3: CASSDARAGDTGELFF
J: TRBJ2-1; size: .; D: .; V: TRBV20-1; DNA: TGCAGTGCTACGGGGGGGACAGGGACTGGCGAGCAGTTCTTC; CDR3: CSATGGTGTGEQFF
J: TRBJ2-1; size: .; D: TRBD1; V: TRBV28; DNA: TGTGCCAGCAGTTTAAGTACAGGGGGCCAGTACAATGAGCAGTTCTTC; CDR3: CASSLSTGGQYNEQFF
J: TRBJ1-1; size: .; D: TRBD1; V: TRBV2; DNA: TGTGCCAGCAGCGGACAGGGGATAGAGGCTTTCTTT; CDR3: CASSGQGIEAFF
J: TRBJ2-3; size: .; D: .; V: TRBV2; DNA: TGTGCCGGTGGGACAAACCAAATTAGCACAGATACGCAGTATTTT; CDR3: CAGGTNQISTDTQYF
J: TRBJ2-5; size: .; D: .; V: TRBV14; DNA: TGTGCCAGCGGTCGGAAGGGGCGTATGGAGACCCAGTACTTC; CDR3: CASGRKGRMETQYF
J: TRBJ2-3; size: few; D: .; V: TRBV5-6; DNA: TGTGCCAGCAGCTCTTTAGGCCCAGGGGCTGATACGCAGTATTTT; CDR3: CASSSLGPGADTQYF
J: TRBJ2-3; size: .; D: TRBD2; V: TRBV18; DNA: TGTGCCAGCTCACCACCCGGGGGGTCAGATACGCAGTATTTT; CDR3: CASSPPGGSDTQYF
J: TRBJ1-2; size: .; D: .; V: TRBV12-3/TRBV12-4; DNA: TGTGCCAGCAGTTTAGCGCCAGGGCCCGCGGGGTATGGCTACACCTTC; CDR3: CASSLAPGPAGYGYTF
J: TRBJ1-2; size: .; D: .; V: TRBV27; DNA: TGTGCCAGCCGGGACTTCTCCCCGTGGGGCTACACCTTC; CDR3: CASRDFSPWGYTF
J: TRBJ1-5; size: .; D: .; V: TRBV5-1; DNA: TGCGCCAGCAGCTTCCCCCGGAAGGCCAGTCCGTTTGCGAATCAGCCCCAGCATTTT; CDR3: CASSFPRKASPFANQPQHF
J: TRBJ1-6; size: .; D: .; V: TRBV20-1; DNA: TGCAGTGCTAAAGTCGACTCCTATAATTCACCCCTCCACTTT; CDR3: CSAKVDSYNSPLHF
J: TRBJ2-5; size: .; D: TRBD2; V: TRBV6-2/TRBV6-3; DNA: TGTGCCAGCACCGAAAGACTAGCCCGAGAGACCCAGTACTTC; CDR3: CASTERLARETQYF
J: TRBJ2-5; size: few; D: TRBD2; V: TRBV29-1; DNA: TGCAGCATTGAAGATCGGGGGGACCAAGAGACCCAGTACTTC; CDR3: CSIEDRGDQETQYF
J: TRBJ1-4; size: .; D: .; V: TRBV19; DNA: TGTGCCAGTAGGGCGGACAGTGACAATGAAAAACTGTTTTTT; CDR3: CASRADSDNEKLFF
J: TRBJ2-3; size: .; D: .; V: TRBV28; DNA: TGTGCCAGCAGTTTATCGTCCACCCCGAGATCGGATACGCAGTATTTT; CDR3: CASSLSSTPRSDTQYF
J: TRBJ2-3; size: .; D: TRBD2; V: TRBV7-9; DNA: TGTGCCACCCATAAAGCGGGGGCCCGCACAGATACGCAGTATTTT; CDR3: CATHKAGARTDTQYF
J: TRBJ2-7; size: few; D: .; V: TRBV24-1; DNA: TGTGCCACCAGTGATTTGCAGGGGCGGACTGAGCAGTACTTC; CDR3: CATSDLQGRTEQYF
J: TRBJ1-4; size: .; D: .; V: TRBV28; DNA: TGTGCCAGCAGTTTACAGTTCGGGGAAAAACTGTTTTTT; CDR3: CASSLQFGEKLFF
J: TRBJ2-5; size: .; D: TRBD2; V: TRBV7-2; DNA: TGTGCCAGCGTCACGGGACTAGCGACCCAAGAGACCCAGTACTTC; CDR3: CASVTGLATQETQYF
J: TRBJ2-3; size: few; D: .; V: TRBV28; DNA: TGTGCCACCGACATCGGAGTAGCCAACACAGATACGCAGTATTTT; CDR3: CATDIGVANTDTQYF
J: TRBJ2-4; size: .; D: .; V: TRBV7-8; DNA: TGTGCCAGCAACCCTATCTTAGCCAAAAACATTCAGTACTTC; CDR3: CASNPILAKNIQYF
J: TRBJ2-1; size: few; D: .; V: TRBV24-1; DNA: TGTGCCACCAGTGATTCTGGTGGCGACAATGAGCAGTTCTTC; CDR3: CATSDSGGDNEQFF
J: TRBJ2-3; size: many; D: .; V: TRBV29-1; DNA: TGCAGCGTTGAAACGGGGAATACGCAGTATTTT; CDR3: CSVETGNTQYF
J: TRBJ2-1; size: .; D: TRBD1; V: TRBV7-9; DNA: TGTGCCAGCAGCTTAAGGATCCGGACAGGGCAAAGGTCCTACAATGAGCAGTTCTTC; CDR3: CASSLRIRTGQRSYNEQFF
J: TRBJ1-1; size: .; D: TRBD1; V: TRBV7-9; DNA: TGTGCCAGCAGCGTACCAACAGGGGGCGGAACTGAAGCTTTCTTT; CDR3: CASSVPTGGGTEAFF
J: TRBJ1-2; size: few; D: TRBD1; V: TRBV5-1; DNA: TGCGCCAGCGGCTGGGACAGCTATGGCTACACCTTC; CDR3: CASGWDSYGYTF
J: TRBJ2-7; size: .; D: .; V: TRBV11-2; DNA: TGTACCAGCAGCATCCACTACGAGCAGTACTTC; CDR3: CTSSIHYEQYF
J: TRBJ1-5; size: .; D: .; V: TRBV3-1; DNA: TGTGCCAGCAGCCAAGATGTGGACCAGCCCCAGCATTTT; CDR3: CASSQDVDQPQHF
J: TRBJ2-3; size: .; D: TRBD2; V: TRBV6-1; DNA: TGTGCCAGCAGTGCCACTAGCGGGGATAGCACAGATACGCAGTATTTT; CDR3: CASSATSGDSTDTQYF
J: TRBJ1-5; size: .; D: .; V: TRBV28; DNA: TGTGCCAGCAGTTTTGGAGGGTCAGGATATCAGCCCCAGCATTTT; CDR3: CASSFGGSGYQPQHF
J: TRBJ2-5; size: once; D: TRBD2; V: TRBV12-3/TRBV12-4; DNA: TGTGCCAGCAGTCTCACTAGCGGGGGCGAAGGCGGTTCCTTGGCCCTCTCTGAGACCCAGTACTTC; CDR3: CASSLTSGGEGGSLALSETQYF
J: TRBJ2-1; size: .; D: TRBD2; V: TRBV5-1; DNA: TGCGCCAGCAGCTTAACTAGCGGGGTATACTACAATGAGCAGTTCTTC; CDR3: CASSLTSGVYYNEQFF
J: TRBJ2-3; size: few; D: .; V: TRBV3-1; DNA: TGTGCCAGCAGCCAAACTTGGTCAGCGGACTCTTTCACAGATACGCAGTATTTT; CDR3: CASSQTWSADSFTDTQYF
J: TRBJ2-4; size: .; D: .; V: TRBV6-5; DNA: TGTGCCAGCAGTTACGCCGGGTCTTCAGCCAAAAACATTCAGTACTTC; CDR3: CASSYAGSSAKNIQYF
J: TRBJ2-1; size: .; D: TRBD1; V: TRBV6-5; DNA: TGTGCCAGCAGCCGAGACGCAGGGGGCTCCTACAATGAGCAGTTCTTC; CDR3: CASSRDAGGSYNEQFF
J: TRBJ2-5; size: .; D: .; V: TRBV29-1; DNA: TGCAGCGTTTTGGGCCACGGGGCGAGGGAGACCCAGTACTTC; CDR3: CSVLGHGARETQYF
J: TRBJ2-5; size: few; D: .; V: TRBV20-1; DNA: TGCAGTGCCCCGGGACTTAGCGAAAGAAGCCAAGAGACCCAGTACTTC; CDR3: CSAPGLSERSQETQYF
J: TRBJ1-6; size: few; D: .; V: TRBV6-1; DNA: TGTGCCAGCAGTGGACGGGGCTTACACAATTCACCCCTCCACTTT; CDR3: CASSGRGLHNSPLHF